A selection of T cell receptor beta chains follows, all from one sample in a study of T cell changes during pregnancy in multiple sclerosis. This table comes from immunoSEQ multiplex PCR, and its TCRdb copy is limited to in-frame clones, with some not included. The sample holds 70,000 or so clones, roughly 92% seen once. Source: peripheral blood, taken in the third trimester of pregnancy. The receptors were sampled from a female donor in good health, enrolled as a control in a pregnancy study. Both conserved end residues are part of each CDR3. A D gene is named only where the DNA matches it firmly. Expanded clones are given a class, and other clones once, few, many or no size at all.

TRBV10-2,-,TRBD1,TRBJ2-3,CASKNVSGQGGGDTQYF,TGCGCCAGCAAGAACGTATCGGGACAGGGGGGAGGAGATACGCAGTATTTT
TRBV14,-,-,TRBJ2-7,CASSQDRGRFPYEQYF,TGTGCCAGCAGCCAAGATCGGGGGAGATTCCCCTACGAGCAGTACTTC
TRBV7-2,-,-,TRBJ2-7,CASSSRGVSYEQYF,TGTGCCAGCAGCTCCAGGGGGGTCTCCTACGAGCAGTACTTC
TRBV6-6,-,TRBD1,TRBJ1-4,CASSYGTGEKLFF,TGTGCCAGCAGTTACGGGACAGGCGAAAAACTGTTTTTT
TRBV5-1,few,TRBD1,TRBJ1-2,CASSRGTGITYGYTF,TGCGCCAGCAGCCGAGGGACAGGGATAACGTATGGCTACACCTTC
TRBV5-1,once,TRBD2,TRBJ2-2,CASSLGLADTGELFF,TGCGCCAGCAGCTTGGGACTAGCGGACACCGGGGAGCTGTTTTTT
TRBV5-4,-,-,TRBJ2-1,CASSFRGLRYEQFF,TGTGCCAGCAGCTTCCGGGGTCTCCGTTATGAGCAGTTCTTC
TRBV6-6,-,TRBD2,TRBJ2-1,CASSYSAGVRNEQFF,TGTGCCAGCAGTTACTCTGCGGGAGTTCGGAATGAGCAGTTCTTC
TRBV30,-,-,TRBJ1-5,CAWSVGHHNQPQHF,TGTGCCTGGAGTGTGGGACACCACAATCAGCCCCAGCATTTT
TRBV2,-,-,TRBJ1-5,CASSAGPDSNQPQHF,TGTGCCAGCAGTGCAGGTCCTGATAGCAATCAGCCCCAGCATTTT
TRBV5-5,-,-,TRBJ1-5,CASSRGGLSNQPQHF,TGTGCCAGCAGCCGAGGTGGTCTTAGCAATCAGCCCCAGCATTTT
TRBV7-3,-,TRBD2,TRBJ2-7,CASSLNSGRIYEQYF,TGTGCCAGCAGCTTGAATAGCGGGAGAATATACGAGCAGTACTTC
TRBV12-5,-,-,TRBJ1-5,CASGLGGSGQPQHF,TGTGCTAGTGGTTTGGGAGGGTCAGGTCAGCCCCAGCATTTT
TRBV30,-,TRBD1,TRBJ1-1,CAWAGQLNTEAFF,TGTGCCTGGGCGGGACAGTTGAACACTGAAGCTTTCTTT
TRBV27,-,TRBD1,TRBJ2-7,CASSFYHRGDEQYF,TGTGCCAGCAGTTTTTATCACAGGGGGGACGAGCAGTACTTC
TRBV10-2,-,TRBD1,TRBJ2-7,CASSTSGTVYEQYF,TGCGCCAGCAGTACCTCCGGGACAGTCTACGAGCAGTACTTC
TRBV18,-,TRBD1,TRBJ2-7,CASGQGALEQYF,TGTGCCAGCGGACAGGGGGCCCTCGAGCAGTACTTC
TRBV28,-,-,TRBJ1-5,CASSLQGSAQPQHF,TGTGCCAGCAGTTTACAGGGCTCGGCACAGCCCCAGCATTTT
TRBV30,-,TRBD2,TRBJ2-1,CACRTSGRAQFF,TGTGCCTGTAGGACTAGCGGGAGGGCCCAGTTCTTC
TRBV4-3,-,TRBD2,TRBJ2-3,CASSLTSGRPLRSTDTQYF,TGCGCCAGCAGCCTAACTAGCGGGAGGCCCCTCAGAAGCACAGATACGCAGTATTTT
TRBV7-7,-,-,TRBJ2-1,CASSLVSGGEQFF,TGTGCTAGCAGCTTAGTATCGGGTGGCGAGCAGTTCTTC
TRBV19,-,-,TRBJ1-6,CASSTLTGWDSPLHF,TGTGCCAGTAGTACCCTGACAGGTTGGGATTCACCCCTCCACTTT
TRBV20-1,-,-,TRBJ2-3,CSARGILVPYF,TGCAGTGCTAGAGGTATACTAGTGCCGTATTTT
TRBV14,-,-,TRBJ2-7,CASSLNINYEQYF,TGTGCCAGCAGCCTGAACATCAACTACGAGCAGTACTTC
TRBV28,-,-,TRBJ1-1,CASSRDRNTEAFF,TGTGCCAGCAGCCGCGACAGAAACACTGAAGCTTTCTTT
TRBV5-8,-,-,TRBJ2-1,CASSFGDRGINEQFF,TGTGCCAGCAGCTTCGGAGACAGAGGAATCAATGAGCAGTTCTTC
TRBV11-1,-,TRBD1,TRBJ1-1,CASSQTGTGLWSEAFF,TGTGCCAGCAGCCAAACCGGGACAGGGTTATGGTCTGAAGCTTTCTTT
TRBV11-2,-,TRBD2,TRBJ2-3,CASSFRAGVNTDTQYF,TGTGCCAGCAGCTTTCGAGCGGGGGTGAACACAGATACGCAGTATTTT
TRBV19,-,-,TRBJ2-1,CASSESSYNEQFF,TGTGCCAGCAGCGAGAGCTCCTACAATGAGCAGTTCTTC
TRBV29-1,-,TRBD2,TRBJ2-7,CSVELAGSGEQYF,TGCAGCGTTGAACTAGCGGGATCCGGGGAGCAGTACTTC
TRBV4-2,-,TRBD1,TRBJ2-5,CASSQEGGQQETQYF,TGTGCCAGCAGCCAAGAAGGGGGCCAACAAGAGACCCAGTACTTC
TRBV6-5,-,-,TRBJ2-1,CASSSSWDGGYNEQFF,TGTGCCAGCAGTTCCTCGTGGGACGGGGGCTACAATGAGCAGTTCTTC
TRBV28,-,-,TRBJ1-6,CASSLARDSSPLHF,TGTGCCAGCAGTTTAGCCAGGGACTCTTCACCCCTCCACTTT
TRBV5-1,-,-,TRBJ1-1,CASSGVAGSTEAFF,TGCGCCAGCAGCGGGGTGGCAGGGTCGACTGAAGCTTTCTTT
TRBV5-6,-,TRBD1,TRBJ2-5,CASSYRGTQETQYF,TGTGCCAGCAGCTACAGGGGGACCCAAGAGACCCAGTACTTC
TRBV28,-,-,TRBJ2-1,CASSPRVGSPWNEQFF,TGTGCCAGCAGTCCCCGCGTCGGGAGTCCTTGGAATGAGCAGTTCTTC
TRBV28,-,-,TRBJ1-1,CASSPGGGTAAEAFF,TGTGCCAGCAGCCCCGGGGGGGGTACCGCCGCTGAAGCTTTCTTT
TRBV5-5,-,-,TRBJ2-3,CASSLWSGTQYF,TGTGCCAGCAGCTTGTGGTCGGGTACGCAGTATTTT
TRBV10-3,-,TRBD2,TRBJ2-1,CAISELGLAVPSGQFF,TGTGCCATCAGTGAGTTGGGACTAGCGGTGCCGTCGGGGCAGTTCTTC
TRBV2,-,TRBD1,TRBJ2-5,CASNRDRNPETQYF,TGTGCCAGCAACCGGGACAGGAACCCCGAGACCCAGTACTTC